These 29 T cell receptor beta chains were sequenced from one sample in a study of shared T cell receptors in the human thymus. Sequenced by immunoSEQ multiplex PCR; TCRdb stores in-frame clones only, minus some. The profile shows hundreds of thousands of clones, about four fifths of them singletons. These data are also associated with another study on human thymus T cells.

Sequenced material: thymocytes. These receptors originate from a boy younger than two with a congenital heart defect.

The chain couples TRBV4-3 to TRBJ2-3; weak D call: TRBD1 (5 bases). The germline gives CDR1 LGHNA, CDR2 YSLEER. The CDR3 totals 13 residues. Deletions cut 0 bases from V and 8 bases from J, with 9 bases between. The CDR3 is CASSQELGPTQYF. The CDR3 DNA is TGCGCCAGCAGCCAAGAGTTGGGGCCTACGCAGTATTTT.

This clone was recorded a few times. The chain carries TRBV21-1 and TRBJ1-3. TRBV21-1 is recorded as a pseudogene. The CDR3 runs to 14 residues. CDR3 DNA: TGTGCCAGCAGCAAACCCTTGAAGGAGAACACCATATATTTT. Translated, it gives CASSKPLKENTIYF.

The chain uses TRBV10-1 and TRBJ2-2, with TRBD1 matching over 8 bases. CDR1 and CDR2 (germline): WNHNN, SYGVQD (reference sequence). Trimming cost V 11 bases and J 0 bases; bases outside gene matches: 14. This CDR3 has 17 amino acids. The CDR3 here is CARHDGTGGTNTGELFF. CDR3 DNA: TGCGCCCGACACGATGGGACAGGAGGAACGAACACCGGGGAGCTGTTTTTT.

The chain combines TRBV6-4 with TRBJ1-5; 8 bases match TRBD1. Germline CDR1 reads MRHNA; CDR2 reads SNTAGT. The V and J ends lost 6 bases and 4 bases, in that order; junction bases with no gene match: 5. The CDR3 totals 14 residues. The CDR3 is CASRDRGCNQPQHF. The CDR3 DNA reads TGTGCCAGCAGAGACAGGGGTTGTAATCAGCCCCAGCATTTT.

The rearrangement links TRBV4-1 to TRBJ2-7, with 11 bases identical to TRBD2. CDR1 and CDR2 from the germline V gene are MGHRA and YSYEKL. Trimming removed 0 bases from V and 3 bases from J; junction bases left unmatched: 4. This CDR3 is built from 16 residues. For the CDR3, the DNA is TGCGCCAGCAGCCAAGAGGCGGGACTAGCGGACTACGAGCAGTACTTC. It encodes CASSQEAGLADYEQYF.

The rearrangement links TRBV28 to TRBJ2-7; D may be TRBD1 (6 bases). CDR3 length: 18 residues. V dropped 7 bases and J dropped 7 bases, with 32 bases sitting between them. Germline lookup yields CDR1 MDHEN and CDR2 SYDVKM. CDR3 amino acids: CASIGGRGAHPRGREQYF. The CDR3, as DNA: TGTGCCAGCATTGGGGGCAGGGGAGCTCACCCCCGGGGTAGAGAGCAGTACTTC.

In its sample, this clone was seen a few times. The chain couples TRBV19 to TRBJ2-7; D unclear. The germline CDR1 and CDR2 sequences are LNHDA and SQIVND (reference sequence). CDR3 length: 13 residues. V was shortened by 3 bases and J by 2 bases, with 8 bases between the two germline ends. The CDR3 region has the DNA TGTGCCAGTAGTATGCGTCAGGCCTACGAGCAGTACTTC. Its translation is CASSMRQAYEQYF.

The rearrangement uses TRBV2 and TRBJ2-7, with D tentatively TRBD1 (5 bases). The CDR3 sequence is 15 residues long. Germline V gives CDR1 SNHLY, CDR2 FYNNEI. Trimming removed 7 bases at V and 11 bases at J, with 27 bases between. The CDR3 DNA reads as TGTGCCAGCAATCGAGTGATATCGTTGTGGGGCCCGGAGTACTTC. Protein product: CASNRVISLWGPEYF.

The V and J genes are TRBV13 and TRBJ2-7; maybe TRBD2 (7 bases). The germline V gene has CDR1 PRHDT and CDR2 FYEKMQ (reference sequence). With 2 bases removed from V and 6 bases from J, the gap between germline ends came to 23 bases. This CDR3 is 17 amino acids long. Written as DNA, the CDR3 is TGTGCCAGCAGCTTACCCACTTCTAGCGGACCAGGGGTCGAGCAGTACTTC. Encoded protein: CASSLPTSSGPGVEQYF. Combining the CDR3 with reference TRBV13 and TRBJ2-7 gives the whole variable domain AAGVIQSPRHLIKEKRETATLKCYPIPRHDTVYWYQQGPGQDPQFLISFYEKMQSDKGSIPDRFSAQQFSDYHSELNMSSLELGDSALYFCASSLPTSSGPGVEQYFGPGTRLTVT.

The rearrangement uses TRBV21-1 and TRBJ2-7; TRBD2, the D gene given by the table, was not confirmed from the DNA. TRBV21-1 is termed a pseudogene. The CDR3 sequence is 14 residues long. The CDR3 bases are TGTGCCAGCAGCGCCCCCGACTGGCCCTACGAGCAGTACTTC. This codes for CASSAPDWPYEQYF.

The V call is TRBV7-9, the J call TRBJ2-1, with D perhaps TRBD1 (6 bases). The germline V gene encodes CDR1 SEHNR and CDR2 FQNEAQ (reference sequence). V was shortened by 4 bases and J by 3 bases, with 13 bases between the two germline ends. The CDR3 consists of 15 residues. The CDR3 DNA reads TGTGCCAGCAGCTACCCTGGACAGTTCTACAATGAGCAGTTCTTC. The encoded protein is CASSYPGQFYNEQFF.

The rearrangement joins TRBV7-6 to TRBJ2-7, with TRBD2 matching 11 bases. After removal of 3 bases from V and 2 bases from J, the junction contained 3 bases not matched to a gene. Germline V gene data show CDR1 as SGHVS and CDR2 as FNYEAQ. This CDR3 is 15 amino acids long. CDR3 DNA sequence: TGTGCCAGCAGCTTCAGACTAGCGGGACCCTACGAGCAGTACTTC. Protein sequence: CASSFRLAGPYEQYF.

J is TRBJ2-1 and V is TRBV6-5; 7 nucleotides align to TRBD2. The length of the CDR3 is 15 residues. Per germline, CDR1 MNHEY and CDR2 SVGAGI. The V and J ends lost 5 bases and 6 bases, in that order; junction bases with no gene match: 10. The CDR3 protein is CASSKLGGGGNEQFF. The CDR3 DNA reads TGTGCCAGCAGTAAACTCGGTGGGGGGGGCAATGAGCAGTTCTTC.

This clone was detected a few times. This chain links TRBV5-1 with TRBJ2-3; TRBD2 matches at 10 bases. V trimming: 3 bases; J trimming: 6 bases; junction bases outside the gene matches: 4. CDR3 length equals 14 residues. Germline lookup yields CDR1 SGHRS and CDR2 YFSETQ. For the CDR3, the DNA is TGCGCCAGCAGCTCGACTAGCGGGTCGGATACGCAGTATTTT. Translation gives CASSSTSGSDTQYF.

In this sample, this clone turned up a few times. The V gene is TRBV5-5, the J gene TRBJ2-5, with 15 nucleotides matching TRBD2. The germline V gene has CDR1 SGHKS and CDR2 YYEKEE (reference sequence). The CDR3 loop spans 18 amino acids. V lost 4 bases, J lost 1 base, and 8 bases stayed unmatched. CDR3 nucleotides: TGTGCCAGCAGCGCGCCGGGACTAGCGGGGGGACTCCAAGAGACCCAGTACTTC. It codes for CASSAPGLAGGLQETQYF.

The V and J genes are TRBV6-1 and TRBJ1-5; D may be TRBD1 (6 bases). This CDR3 region has 19 residues. Trimming took 3 bases from V and 2 from J, leaving 23 bases between them. CDR1 MNHNS and CDR2 SASEGT come from the germline V gene. The DNA for the CDR3 is TGTGCCAGCAGTGAGTTCCAAGACAGGTCCCTGTGGGGCAATCAGCCCCAGCATTTT. This codes for CASSEFQDRSLWGNQPQHF.

The chain is built from TRBV13 and TRBJ2-1; TRBD1 is a possible D gene (5 bases). Deletions cut 2 bases from V and 5 bases from J, with 19 bases between. Germline CDR1 reads PRHDT; CDR2 reads FYEKMQ (reference sequence). The CDR3 sequence is 17 residues long. Written as DNA, the CDR3 is TGTGCCAGCAGCTTATCTCCCGGCAGGGAAGGAAACAATGAGCAGTTCTTC. Translated, it gives CASSLSPGREGNNEQFF.

The rearrangement links TRBV7-2 to TRBJ2-5; D might be TRBD2 (5 bases). Trimming cost V 5 bases and J 5 bases, with 9 bases left between them. Per germline, CDR1 SGHTA and CDR2 FQGNSA. There are 12 residues in the CDR3. The CDR3 sequence is CASSLTRETQYF. The CDR3 DNA reads TGTGCCAGCAGCCTTACTAGGGAGACCCAGTACTTC.

The genes are TRBV11-2 and TRBJ2-7, with 11 bases identical to TRBD2. Germline-derived CDR1 and CDR2 are SGHAT and FQNNGV. This CDR3 is built from 15 residues. The trim removed 0 bases at V and 4 bases at J, leaving 2 bases unmatched. The CDR3 DNA sequence: TGTGCCAGCAGCTTAGAGGCTAGCGGGAGGTACGAGCAGTACTTC. Translated, it gives CASSLEASGRYEQYF.

The chain has TRBV14 and TRBJ2-7, with D uncertain. Germline values: CDR1 SGHDN, CDR2 FVKESK. The CDR3 consists of 14 residues. V gave up 0 bases and J gave up 3 bases, with 9 bases separating them. CDR3 region: CASSQDNRDYEQYF. The CDR3 bases are TGTGCCAGCAGCCAAGATAACCGCGACTACGAGCAGTACTTC.

This clone appeared a few times. This sequence joins TRBV4-3 and TRBJ2-1; a weak D match, TRBD2 (5 bases). CDR1 and CDR2 (germline): LGHNA, YSLEER. Deletions cut 3 bases from V and 1 base from J, with 16 bases between. The CDR3 sequence is 17 residues long. The DNA for the CDR3 is TGCGCCAGCAGCCATCTTCGAGCGGAGCCTTCCTACAATGAGCAGTTCTTC. Translation: CASSHLRAEPSYNEQFF.

The genes are TRBV18 and TRBJ1-5; 8 bases match TRBD1. CDR3 length: 16 residues. The germline gives CDR1 KGHSH, CDR2 LQKENI. The J segment lost 0 bases and the V segment lost 2 bases, leaving 3 bases of the junction unmatched. CDR3 protein: CASSPDRGDSNQPQHF. In nucleotides, the CDR3 is TGTGCCAGCTCACCAGACAGGGGCGATAGCAATCAGCCCCAGCATTTT.

The chain combines TRBV4-1 with TRBJ2-5; D perhaps matches TRBD1 (5 bases). The CDR3 consists of 15 residues. The germline V gene has CDR1 MGHRA and CDR2 YSYEKL. Trimming took 0 bases from V and 2 from J, leaving 10 bases between them. CDR3 protein: CASSQDRNRQETQYF. CDR3 nucleotide sequence: TGCGCCAGCAGCCAAGATCGGAACAGGCAAGAGACCCAGTACTTC.

The chain uses TRBV5-6 and TRBJ2-7; D remains ambiguous. Germline-derived CDR1 and CDR2 are SGHDT and YYEEEE. Trimming took off 4 bases at V and 2 bases at J, with 10 bases between the two ends. The CDR3 spans 13 residues. CDR3: CASSRVPTYEQYF. The CDR3 DNA reads TGTGCCAGCAGCCGGGTACCCACCTACGAGCAGTACTTC.

The chain is built from TRBV27 and TRBJ1-1; 7 nucleotides match TRBD1. The CDR3 loop spans 17 amino acids. Germline V lookup: CDR1 MNHEY, CDR2 SMNVEV (reference sequence). The J segment lost 5 bases and the V segment lost 1 base, leaving 13 bases of the junction unmatched. The DNA of the CDR3 is TGTGCCAGCAGTTTATATAGGGGGCCGGGGAGGAGGACTGAAGCTTTCTTT. It encodes CASSLYRGPGRRTEAFF.

This rearrangement joins TRBV7-2 to TRBJ1-2; D might be TRBD1 (6 bases). The germline gives CDR1 SGHTA, CDR2 FQGNSA. Trimming left V 6 bases short and J 9 bases short, with 20 bases between. The CDR3 has 14 amino acids. The CDR3 DNA follows: TGTGCCAGCAGTTATAGGACAGTCCGGTTAAGCTACACCTTC. It encodes CASSYRTVRLSYTF. Full variable domain (outside the CDR3, taken from reference TRBV7-2 and TRBJ1-2): GAGVSQSPSNKVTEKGKDVELRCDPISGHTALYWYRQSLGQGLEFLIYFQGNSAPDKSGLPSDRFSAERTGGSVSTLTIQRTQQEDSAVYLCASSYRTVRLSYTFGSGTRLTVV.

The V call is TRBV20-1, the J call TRBJ1-2; D is ambiguous. The V gene lost 4 bases and the J gene lost 5 bases, with 8 bases spanning the gap. The CDR3 spans 11 residues. Germline V gene data show CDR1 as DFQATT and CDR2 as SNEGSKA (reference sequence). The CDR3 sequence is CSATNQYGYTF. CDR3 in DNA: TGCAGTGCTACCAATCAGTATGGCTACACCTTC.

The genes are TRBV4-3 and TRBJ2-5; D perhaps matches TRBD2 (6 bases). Trimming shortened V by 2 bases and J by 5 bases, and 9 bases separated the two germline ends. The CDR3 covers 13 residues. Germline CDR1 is LGHNA and CDR2 is YSLEER. The CDR3 DNA is TGCGCCAGCAGCCAACGAGGGAGGGAGACCCAGTACTTC. Its translation: CASSQRGRETQYF.

The genes are TRBV6-5 and TRBJ1-2, with D hard to call. The germline V and J ends were trimmed by 0 bases and 7 bases, with 12 bases remaining between them. Looked up from germline, CDR1 is MNHEY and CDR2 is SVGAGI. The CDR3 covers 14 residues. The CDR3 spells CASSYSPDGVGYTF. In DNA form, the CDR3 reads TGTGCCAGCAGTTACTCGCCCGACGGGGTTGGCTACACCTTC.